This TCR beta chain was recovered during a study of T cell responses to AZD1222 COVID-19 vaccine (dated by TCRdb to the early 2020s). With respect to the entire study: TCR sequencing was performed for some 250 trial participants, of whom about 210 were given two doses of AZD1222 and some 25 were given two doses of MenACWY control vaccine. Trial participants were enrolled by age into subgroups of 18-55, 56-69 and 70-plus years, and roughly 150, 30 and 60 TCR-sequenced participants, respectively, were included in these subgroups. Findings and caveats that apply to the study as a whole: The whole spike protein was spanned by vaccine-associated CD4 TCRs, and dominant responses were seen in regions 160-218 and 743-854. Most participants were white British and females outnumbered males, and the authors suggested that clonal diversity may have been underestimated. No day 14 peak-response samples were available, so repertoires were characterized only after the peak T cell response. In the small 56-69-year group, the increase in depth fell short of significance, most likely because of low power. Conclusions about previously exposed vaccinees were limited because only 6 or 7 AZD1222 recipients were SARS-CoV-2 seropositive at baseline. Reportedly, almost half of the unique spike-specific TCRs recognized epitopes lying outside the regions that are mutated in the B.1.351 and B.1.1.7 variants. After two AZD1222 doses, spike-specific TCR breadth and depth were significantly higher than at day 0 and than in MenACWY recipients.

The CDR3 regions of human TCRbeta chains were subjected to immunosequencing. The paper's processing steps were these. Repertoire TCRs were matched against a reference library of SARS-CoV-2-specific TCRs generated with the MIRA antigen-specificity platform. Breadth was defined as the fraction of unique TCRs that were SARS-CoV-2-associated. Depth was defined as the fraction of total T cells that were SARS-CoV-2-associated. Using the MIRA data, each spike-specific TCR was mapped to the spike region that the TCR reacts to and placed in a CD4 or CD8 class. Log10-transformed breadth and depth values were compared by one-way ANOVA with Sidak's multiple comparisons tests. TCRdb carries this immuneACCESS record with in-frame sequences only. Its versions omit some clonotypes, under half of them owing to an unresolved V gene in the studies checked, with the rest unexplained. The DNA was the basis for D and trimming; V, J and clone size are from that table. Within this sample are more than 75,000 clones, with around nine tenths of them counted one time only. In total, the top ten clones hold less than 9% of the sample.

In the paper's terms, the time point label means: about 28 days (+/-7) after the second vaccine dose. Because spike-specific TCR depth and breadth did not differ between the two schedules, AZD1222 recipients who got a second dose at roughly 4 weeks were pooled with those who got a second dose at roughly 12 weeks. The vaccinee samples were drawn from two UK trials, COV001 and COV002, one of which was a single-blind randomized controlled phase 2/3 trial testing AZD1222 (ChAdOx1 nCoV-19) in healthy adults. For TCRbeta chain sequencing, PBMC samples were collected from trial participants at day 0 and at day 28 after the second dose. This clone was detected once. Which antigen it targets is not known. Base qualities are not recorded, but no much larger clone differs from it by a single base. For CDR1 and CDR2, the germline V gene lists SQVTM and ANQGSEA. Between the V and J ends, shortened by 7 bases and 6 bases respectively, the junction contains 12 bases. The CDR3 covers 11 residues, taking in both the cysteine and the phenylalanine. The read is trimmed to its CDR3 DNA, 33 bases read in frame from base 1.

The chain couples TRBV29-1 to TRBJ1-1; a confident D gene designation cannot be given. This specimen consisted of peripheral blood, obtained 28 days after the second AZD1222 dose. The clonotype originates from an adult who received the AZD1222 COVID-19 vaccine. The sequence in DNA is TGCAGCGCCCGCCCCCCCTCTGAAGCTTTCTTT. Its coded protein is CSARPPSEAFF. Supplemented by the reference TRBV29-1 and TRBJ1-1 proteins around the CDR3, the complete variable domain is SAVISQKPSRDICQRGTSLTIQCQVDSQVTMMFWYRQQPGQSLTLIATANQGSEATYESGFVIDKFPISRPNLTFSTLTVSNMSPEDSSIYLCSARPPSEAFFGQGTRLTVV.